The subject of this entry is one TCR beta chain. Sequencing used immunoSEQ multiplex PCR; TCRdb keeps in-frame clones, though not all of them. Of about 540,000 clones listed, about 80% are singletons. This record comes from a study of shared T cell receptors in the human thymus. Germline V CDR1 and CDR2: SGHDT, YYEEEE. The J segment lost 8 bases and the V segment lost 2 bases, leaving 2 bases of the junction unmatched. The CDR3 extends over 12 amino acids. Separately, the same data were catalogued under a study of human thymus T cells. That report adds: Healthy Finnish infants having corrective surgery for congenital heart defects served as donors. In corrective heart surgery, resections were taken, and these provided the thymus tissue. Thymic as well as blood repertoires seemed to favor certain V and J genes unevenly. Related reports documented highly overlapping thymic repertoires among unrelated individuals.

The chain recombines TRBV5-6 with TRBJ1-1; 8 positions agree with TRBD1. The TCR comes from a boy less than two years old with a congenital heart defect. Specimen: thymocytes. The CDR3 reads CASSFRTGEAFF. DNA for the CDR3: TGTGCCAGCAGCTTTCGGACAGGGGAAGCTTTCTTT. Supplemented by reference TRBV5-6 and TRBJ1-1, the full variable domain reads DAGVTQSPTHLIKTRGQQVTLRCSPKSGHDTVSWYQQALGQGPQFIFQYYEEEERQRGNFPDRFSGHQFPNYSSELNVNALLLGDSALYLCASSFRTGEAFFGQGTRLTVV.